This T cell receptor beta chain was found in a study of blood T cell repertoires in COVID-19. Study context: Collection of acute and convalescent COVID-19 samples took place in the United States, Italy and Spain. The cDNA or gDNA used as material had been derived from T cells, B-cell-depleted T cells, or PBMCs.

Germline-derived CDR1 and CDR2 are SQVTM and ANQGSEA. The V end lost 3 bases, the J end lost 2 bases, and 7 bases lay between the germline ends. The CDR3 totals 12 residues. As processed by the authors: For nucleated cells, counts were estimated from reference gene primer amplification. Sequencing was performed with immunoSEQ multiplex PCR; in TCRdb, only in-frame clones are kept and a portion is missing. V and J calls and clone size are as listed in that table; D and trimming were resolved from the DNA. Here the sample spans 87,000 or so clones, approximately 87% being singletons. This receptor was identified in a human donor with acute or convalescent COVID-19. The donor label of this sample is uncertain. This sequence joins TRBV29-1 and TRBJ1-2; unclear D gene. The source material was peripheral blood. The CDR3 sequence is CSVDSGNYGYTF. The CDR3 coding sequence is TGCAGCGTTGACTCAGGAAACTATGGCTACACCTTC.